This T cell receptor (beta chain) was documented in a study of tumor-infiltrating lymphocytes in oesophageal squamous cell carcinoma. TCRdb called the PCR reads again in MiXCR, with one record for every CDR3 protein. The sample shows under 15,000 distinct CDR3 sequences, roughly 56% of them seen only once. The clonotype comes from a male donor with esophageal squamous cell carcinoma. Sequenced material: esophageal tumor tissue.

For the CDR3, the DNA is TGTGCCAGCAGTTTAGGGGGCCAGGGGGGCTATGGCTACACCTTC. It yields the protein CASSLGGQGGYGYTF. The V and J genes are TRBV27 and TRBJ1-2, with 7 bases identical to TRBD1. The germline CDR1 and CDR2 sequences are MNHEY and SMNVEV (reference sequence). This CDR3 spans 15 amino acids. Trimming at V came to 2 bases and at J to 4 bases, leaving 7 bases not matched to a gene.